The next 7 T cell receptor beta chains were all read from a single sample in a study of beta chain features in type 1 diabetes. Study-wide results and limits: Moderately but significantly shorter TCRB CDR3s were found in Type 1 diabetes patients in all four CD4+ subsets.

Sequencing targeted expressed TCRB transcripts, as all isolated RNA had been reverse transcribed. Measured with immunoSEQ multiplex PCR; TCRdb has only the in-frame clones, and not every one. The sample lists more than 300,000 clones, around 10% occurring once. These receptors lack a known antigen. The material sequenced was central memory CD4+ T cells from blood. The origin of the receptors is a man aged 25-40 years with type 1 diabetes.

This chain connects TRBV7-9 to TRBJ1-4, with TRBD1 matching over 9 bases. V lost 4 bases to trimming and J lost 5 bases; unmatched junction nucleotides: 5. Per germline, CDR1 SEHNR and CDR2 FQNEAQ (reference sequence). The CDR3 has 15 amino acids. CDR3 protein: CASSSVGTGNEKLFF. The CDR3 DNA is TGTGCCAGCAGCTCCGTGGGGACAGGGAATGAAAAACTGTTTTTT.

CDR3 amino acids: CASSPRWGAGNTIYF. For the CDR3, the DNA is TGTGCCAGCAGCCCCAGATGGGGGGCGGGAAACACCATATATTTT. The V and J genes are TRBV7-2 and TRBJ1-3; perhaps TRBD1 as D (6 bases). Germline assignment: CDR1 SGHTA and CDR2 FQGNSA. The length of the CDR3 is 15 residues. Trimming stripped 5 bases from V and 4 bases from J, with 15 bases between.

The sample holds many counts of this clone. The chain has TRBV4-1 and TRBJ1-5, with D unclear. V was trimmed by 0 bases and J by 5 bases, leaving 14 bases between them. Germline V gives CDR1 MGHRA, CDR2 YSYEKL. The CDR3 has 16 amino acids. Here the CDR3 reads CASSQDPAGLYQPQHF. In DNA, the CDR3 is TGCGCCAGCAGCCAAGATCCGGCGGGGTTGTATCAGCCCCAGCATTTT.

This clone came up a few times. This sequence joins TRBV18 and TRBJ2-7; TRBD1 or TRBD2 may be the D gene (5 bases each). The germline gives CDR1 KGHSH, CDR2 LQKENI. V shed 3 bases and J shed 6 bases, with 18 bases lying between them. The CDR3 runs 15 residues. The CDR3 loop is CASSPNDSPGGEQYF. CDR3 coding DNA: TGTGCCAGCTCACCGAATGACAGCCCTGGGGGCGAGCAGTACTTC.

A word on this clone: Other DNA variants within this sample encode the same CDR3. The V and J genes are TRBV18 and TRBJ2-3, with 11 bases matching TRBD2. J was trimmed by 2 bases and V by 3 bases; bases with no gene match: 4. Per germline, CDR1 KGHSH and CDR2 LQKENI. The CDR3 spans 16 residues. The CDR3 sequence: CASSPLGLADTDTQYF. The CDR3 nucleotides are TGTGCCAGCTCACCCCTGGGACTAGCGGACACAGATACGCAGTATTTT. Combining the CDR3 with reference TRBV18 and TRBJ2-3 gives the whole variable domain NAGVMQNPRHLVRRRGQEARLRCSPMKGHSHVYWYRQLPEEGLKFMVYLQKENIIDESGMPKERFSAEFPKEGPSILRIQQVVRGDSAAYFCASSPLGLADTDTQYFGPGTRLTVL.

The chain combines TRBV7-9 with TRBJ1-5; 8 bases map to TRBD1. V trimming: 1 base; J trimming: 4 bases; junction bases outside the gene matches: 3. The CDR3 is made up of 15 amino acids. Germline lookup yields CDR1 SEHNR and CDR2 FQNEAQ (reference sequence). CDR3 nucleotide sequence: TGTGCCAGCAGCTTAGACAGACAGGGGAATCAGCCCCAGCATTTT. This sequence encodes CASSLDRQGNQPQHF.

The V gene is TRBV5-1, the J gene TRBJ2-3; the match to TRBD2 covers 10 bases. Losses at the gene ends were 4 bases for V and 2 bases for J; bases not matched to a gene: 7. Germline lookup yields CDR1 SGHRS and CDR2 YFSETQ. The CDR3 is 16 amino acids. The CDR3 sequence is CASSRAGLASTDTQYF. DNA of the CDR3: TGCGCCAGCAGCCGTGCGGGACTAGCGTCCACAGATACGCAGTATTTT.